The source of this T cell receptor beta chain is a study of identical twins. A single record per CDR3 protein comes from TCRdb applying MiXCR to the 5' RACE reads. The sample lists about 240,000 distinct CDR3 sequences, 8% to 11% occurring once. Study conclusions and caveats: Low generation-probability sequences were in excess among twin-shared out-of-frame alpha sequences. Potential partial confounding of zero-insertion analyses by invariant MAIT and iNKT cells was noted. Less excess twin sharing appeared in beta out-of-frame sequences.

V lost 2 bases and J lost 0, with 13 bases in between. CDR1 MNHEY and CDR2 SMNVEV come from the germline V gene (reference sequence). The CDR3 spans 16 residues. In the case of this clonotype: Its target is not known.

In every case, the donor was a healthy Caucasian. The sample taken for sequencing was memory T cells sorted from blood. This receptor was obtained from a man between 45 and 60 years old in good health. The gene calls are TRBV27 and TRBJ2-5; tentatively, D is TRBD2 (6 bases). CDR3: CASSLGLAKNQETQYF. For the CDR3, the DNA is TGTGCCAGCAGTTTAGGGCTAGCGAAAAACCAAGAGACCCAGTACTTC.